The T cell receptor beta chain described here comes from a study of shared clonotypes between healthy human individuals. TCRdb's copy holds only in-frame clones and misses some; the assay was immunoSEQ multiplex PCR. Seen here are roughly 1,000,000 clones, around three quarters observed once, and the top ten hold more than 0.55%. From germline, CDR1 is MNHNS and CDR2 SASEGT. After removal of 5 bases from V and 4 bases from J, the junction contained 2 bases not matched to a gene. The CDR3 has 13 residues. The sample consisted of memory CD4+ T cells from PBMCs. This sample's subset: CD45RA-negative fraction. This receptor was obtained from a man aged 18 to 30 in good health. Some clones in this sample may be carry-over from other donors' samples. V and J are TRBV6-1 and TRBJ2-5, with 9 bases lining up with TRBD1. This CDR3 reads CASSWGQGETQYF. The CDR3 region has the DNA TGTGCCAGCAGTTGGGGACAGGGAGAGACCCAGTACTTC.